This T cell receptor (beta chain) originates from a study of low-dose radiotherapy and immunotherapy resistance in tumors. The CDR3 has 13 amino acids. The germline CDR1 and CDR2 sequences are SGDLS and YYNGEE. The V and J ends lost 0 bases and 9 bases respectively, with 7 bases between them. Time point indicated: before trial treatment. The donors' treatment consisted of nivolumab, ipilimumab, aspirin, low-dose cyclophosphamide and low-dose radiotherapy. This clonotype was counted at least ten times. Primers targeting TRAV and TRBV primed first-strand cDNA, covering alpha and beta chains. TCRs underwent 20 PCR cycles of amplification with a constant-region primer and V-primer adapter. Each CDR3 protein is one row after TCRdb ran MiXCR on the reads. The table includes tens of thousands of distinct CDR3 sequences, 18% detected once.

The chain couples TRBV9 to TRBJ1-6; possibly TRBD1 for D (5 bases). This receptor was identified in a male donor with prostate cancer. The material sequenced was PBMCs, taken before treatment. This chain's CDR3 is CASSVVGTSPLHF. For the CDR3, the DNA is TGTGCCAGCAGCGTAGTAGGGACTTCACCCCTCCACTTT.